These T cell receptor beta chains were read from a single sample in a study of cytomegalovirus exposure and HLA in healthy donors. TCRdb's copy holds only in-frame clones and misses some; the assay was immunoSEQ multiplex PCR. This table holds 180,000 or so clones. Sequenced: PBMCs. These receptors originate from a boy between 10 and 17 years old in good health and CMV-seronegative. Both conserved end residues are part of each CDR3. A D gene is named only where the DNA matches it firmly.

V: TRBV28; D: TRBD1; J: TRBJ1-2; CDR3: CASIRDRVMLTNYGYTF; DNA: TGTGCCAGCATCCGGGACAGGGTTATGTTGACTAACTATGGCTACACCTTC
V: TRBV4-2; D: TRBD2; J: TRBJ2-2; CDR3: CASSTRTSGANTGELFF; DNA: TGTGCCAGCAGCACCCGGACTAGCGGGGCGAACACCGGGGAGCTGTTTTTT
V: TRBV7-9; D: NA; J: TRBJ1-2; CDR3: CASSLVSARGYGYTF; DNA: TGTGCCAGCAGCTTAGTTTCGGCCAGGGGCTATGGCTACACCTTC
V: TRBV6-4; D: TRBD2; J: TRBJ2-1; CDR3: CASSVAGGENEQFF; DNA: TGTGCCAGCAGTGTAGCGGGGGGTGAGAATGAGCAGTTCTTC
V: TRBV2; D: NA; J: TRBJ2-3; CDR3: CASTTPRGGGFTDTQYF; DNA: TGTGCCAGCACCACCCCCCGGGGAGGGGGATTCACGGATACGCAGTATTTT
V: TRBV5-1; D: TRBD1; J: TRBJ2-1; CDR3: CASSSRDRVGEQFF; DNA: TGCGCCAGCAGCTCCCGGGACAGAGTGGGGGAGCAGTTCTTC
V: TRBV19; D: TRBD1; J: TRBJ1-1; CDR3: CASNPNRGSTEAFF; DNA: TGTGCCAGTAATCCGAACAGGGGCTCCACTGAAGCTTTCTTT
V: TRBV28; D: NA; J: TRBJ2-7; CDR3: CASSTQAYEQYF; DNA: TGTGCCAGCAGCACACAGGCCTACGAGCAGTACTTC
V: TRBV20-1; D: NA; J: TRBJ1-2; CDR3: CSARTDGYTF; DNA: TGCAGTGCTAGAACGGATGGCTACACCTTC
V: TRBV9; D: TRBD1; J: TRBJ1-5; CDR3: CASSAGTGDGNQPQHF; DNA: TGTGCCAGCAGTGCCGGGACAGGGGATGGCAATCAGCCCCAGCATTTT
V: TRBV19; D: NA; J: TRBJ1-6; CDR3: CASSMAGAVSPLHF; DNA: TGTGCCAGTAGTATGGCAGGGGCCGTATCACCCCTCCACTTT
V: TRBV27; D: NA; J: TRBJ2-2; CDR3: CASSYSGNTGELFF; DNA: TGTGCCAGCAGTTATTCAGGGAATACCGGGGAGCTGTTTTTT
V: TRBV6-6; D: TRBD1; J: TRBJ1-2; CDR3: CASSPGTGLNNYGYTF; DNA: TGTGCCAGCAGTCCAGGGACAGGACTTAATAACTATGGCTACACCTTC
V: TRBV28; D: TRBD1; J: TRBJ1-6; CDR3: CASLFSGQGNSPLHF; DNA: TGTGCCAGCCTATTCTCGGGACAGGGGAATTCACCCCTCCACTTT
V: TRBV5-4; D: TRBD2; J: TRBJ2-3; CDR3: CASSYGGGTDTQYF; DNA: TGTGCCAGCAGCTATGGGGGGGGCACAGATACGCAGTATTTT
V: TRBV9; D: NA; J: TRBJ2-7; CDR3: CASSVQTGSTYEQYF; DNA: TGTGCCAGCAGCGTGCAGACAGGCTCGACCTACGAGCAGTACTTC
V: TRBV7-3; D: TRBD2; J: TRBJ2-3; CDR3: CASSPPGGLAGGVTDTQYF; DNA: TGTGCCAGCAGCCCCCCTGGGGGACTAGCGGGGGGGGTGACAGATACGCAGTATTTT
V: TRBV7-2; D: TRBD2; J: TRBJ2-3; CDR3: CASSFWGAQRGGDTQYF; DNA: TGTGCCAGCAGCTTTTGGGGGGCCCAGCGGGGGGGAGATACGCAGTATTTT
V: TRBV19; D: NA; J: TRBJ1-2; CDR3: CASTLTDTVHYGYTF; DNA: TGTGCCAGTACCTTGACAGACACCGTTCACTATGGCTACACCTTC
V: TRBV28; D: NA; J: TRBJ2-7; CDR3: CASSPQGTLSYEQYF; DNA: TGTGCCAGCAGCCCTCAGGGGACCCTCTCCTACGAGCAGTACTTC
V: TRBV7-8; D: NA; J: TRBJ1-3; CDR3: CASSRNSGQISGNTIYF; DNA: TGTGCCAGCAGCCGAAACAGTGGACAGATTTCTGGAAACACCATATATTTT